Listed here are 18 T cell receptor beta chains from one sample, sequenced in a study of neoadjuvant anti-PD-1 for oral cavity cancer. Clones were read by immunoSEQ multiplex PCR, and TCRdb kept only the in-frame ones, dropping some. The sample lists some 71,000 clones, 83% occurring once. Sequences were derived from PBMCs, sampled before nivolumab (anti-PD-1) treatment. All receptors derive from a person aged 40 to 85 with oral cavity squamous cell carcinoma.

The rearrangement links TRBV28 to TRBJ1-5; D may be TRBD1 (5 bases). The CDR3 sequence is 13 residues long. The germline V gene encodes CDR1 MDHEN and CDR2 SYDVKM. The V and J ends lost 7 bases and 6 bases respectively, with 13 bases between them. The chain's CDR3 is CASIEQAGQPQHF. The CDR3 DNA sequence: TGTGCCAGCATAGAACAGGCGGGTCAGCCCCAGCATTTT.

This clone was seen a single time. The chain employs TRBV15 and TRBJ1-4; D remains unclear. V lost 0 bases and J lost 7, with 12 bases in between. The CDR3 runs to 15 residues. CDR1 and CDR2 (germline): LNHNV, YYDKDF (reference sequence). CDR3 nucleotides: TGTGCCACCAGCAGAGAGCCGGGTCGAAGTGAAAAACTGTTTTTT. It encodes CATSREPGRSEKLFF.

By frequency in the sample, this clone is medium-sized. J is TRBJ1-2 and V is TRBV28, with D maybe TRBD1 (6 bases). The CDR3 is 19 residues long. The germline CDR1 and CDR2 sequences are MDHEN and SYDVKM. V gave up 5 bases and J gave up 0 bases, with 25 bases separating them. CDR3 loop: CASSTGKGLLLGANYGYTF. In DNA form, the CDR3 reads TGTGCCAGCAGTACAGGGAAGGGACTTCTCCTAGGGGCTAACTATGGCTACACCTTC.

The chain links TRBV5-1 to TRBJ2-1, with 7 bases identical to TRBD2. The V gene's germline CDR1 is SGHRS and CDR2 YFSETQ. J was trimmed by 8 bases and V by 0 bases; bases with no gene match: 11. The CDR3 is made up of 16 amino acids. CDR3 sequence: CASSLVVGGGMDEQFF. CDR3 sequence (DNA): TGCGCCAGCAGCTTGGTTGTCGGGGGAGGGATGGATGAGCAGTTCTTC.

V and J are TRBV5-4 and TRBJ2-7; D is perhaps TRBD2 (6 bases). This CDR3 is built from 14 residues. The V end lost 5 bases, the J end lost 4 bases, and 16 bases lay between the germline ends. Germline CDR1 SGHNT, CDR2 YYREEE (reference sequence). CDR3 protein: CASSRDIAAYEQYF. Written as DNA, the CDR3 is TGTGCCAGCAGTAGAGACATAGCGGCTTACGAGCAGTACTTC.

This clone has a single count. This chain joins TRBV5-1 and TRBJ2-3; D is possibly TRBD2 (5 bases). The ends were cut back, 1 base at V and 2 bases at J, with 8 bases in the middle. The V gene's germline CDR1 is SGHRS and CDR2 YFSETQ. The CDR3 consists of 14 residues. The CDR3 DNA is TGCGCCAGCAGCTTGACGGACTTCACAGATACGCAGTATTTT. Translated: CASSLTDFTDTQYF.

The chain recombines TRBV4-2 with TRBJ2-3; 10 bases fit TRBD2. The CDR3 is 17 amino acids. V shed 0 bases and J 4 bases; nucleotides not matched to a gene: 7. Germline V lookup: CDR1 LGHNA, CDR2 YNFKEQ. The DNA for the CDR3 is TGTGCCAGCAGCCAAGATCCTAGCGGGAGCGCCGCAGATACGCAGTATTTT. Protein: CASSQDPSGSAADTQYF.

V usage is TRBV6-1 and J usage is TRBJ1-5; D might be TRBD1 (5 bases). CDR1 and CDR2 (germline): MNHNS, SASEGT. Trimming pared 1 base from V and 7 bases from J, leaving 11 bases between. There are 14 residues in the CDR3. The CDR3 nucleotides are TGTGCCAGCAGTGAAGGGCAGGGATTGCAGCCCCAGCATTTT. Amino acids: CASSEGQGLQPQHF.

On this clone: A junction end diverges from the germline sequence, so it may reflect a read error. The chain uses TRBV7-7 and TRBJ2-1; perhaps TRBD1 as D (6 bases). The V gene's germline CDR1 is SSHAT and CDR2 FNYEAQ (reference sequence). This CDR3 contains 14 residues. DNA for the CDR3: TGTGCTAGCAGCTTATGGCCCGAGGGGGTGAAGCAGTTCTTC. Amino acids: CASSLWPEGVKQFF.

The J gene is TRBJ2-3, the V gene TRBV29-1; D not certain. V was shortened by 4 bases and J by 1 base, with 9 bases between the two germline ends. From germline, CDR1 is SQVTM and CDR2 ANQGSEA. The CDR3 totals 13 residues. CDR3 DNA sequence: TGCAGCGTTGCGGTCAGGCGCACAGATACGCAGTATTTT. This encodes CSVAVRRTDTQYF.

The chain has TRBV11-2 and TRBJ2-7; TRBD2 aligns across 7 bases. From germline, CDR1 is SGHAT and CDR2 FQNNGV. V was clipped by 5 bases and J by 3 bases; unmatched bases: 4. The CDR3 runs to 13 residues. The CDR3 coding sequence is TGTGCCAGCAGCACAGAGCGGGACTACGAGCAGTACTTC. Protein product: CASSTERDYEQYF.

J is TRBJ2-2 and V is TRBV13, with no clear D. The V gene lost 2 bases and the J gene lost 4 bases, with 17 bases spanning the gap. The CDR3 extends over 17 amino acids. The germline V gene encodes CDR1 PRHDT and CDR2 FYEKMQ (reference sequence). CDR3 coding DNA: TGTGCCAGCAGCTTAACACCCCGCCGCGTCGGCACCGGGGAGCTGTTTTTT. Its protein product is CASSLTPRRVGTGELFF.

This clone was observed once. The genes are TRBV2 and TRBJ2-6, with D possibly being TRBD2 (6 bases). Germline assignment: CDR1 SNHLY and CDR2 FYNNEI. There are 15 residues in the CDR3. With 6 bases removed from V and 2 bases from J, the gap between germline ends came to 11 bases. The CDR3 DNA sequence: TGTGCCAGCAGGCAGGGACTCCCTGGGGCCAACGTCCTGACTTTC. Amino acid sequence: CASRQGLPGANVLTF.

This chain uses TRBV30 with TRBJ2-3; TRBD2 agrees at 14 bases. Germline lookup yields CDR1 GTSNPN and CDR2 SVGIG (reference sequence). The CDR3 is 16 amino acids. With 2 bases clipped from V and 7 bases from J, the junction kept 8 bases outside the gene matches. CDR3: CAWSFPGTSGRHTQYF. CDR3 nucleotide sequence: TGTGCCTGGAGTTTTCCCGGGACTAGCGGGAGACATACGCAGTATTTT.

The chain has TRBV30 and TRBJ1-2; D is possibly TRBD1 (5 bases). Germline V gene sequence: CDR1 GTSNPN, CDR2 SVGIG (reference sequence). V lost 5 bases, J lost 3 bases, and 16 bases lay in between. The CDR3 runs to 14 residues. CDR3 in amino acids: CAWSGRNLYYGYTF. The CDR3 region has the DNA TGTGCCTGGTCGGGACGGAACCTATACTATGGCTACACCTTC.

The rearrangement joins TRBV5-1 to TRBJ1-1, with D possibly matching TRBD1 (6 bases). Germline lookup yields CDR1 SGHRS and CDR2 YFSETQ. There are 16 residues in the CDR3. The germline V and J ends were trimmed by 2 bases and 4 bases, with 18 bases remaining between them. The CDR3 loop reads CASSLRAGVFGTEAFF. DNA for the CDR3: TGCGCCAGCAGCTTAAGGGCAGGGGTATTTGGCACTGAAGCTTTCTTT.

This sequence joins TRBV27 and TRBJ2-7; 8 bases agree with TRBD1. Per germline, CDR1 MNHEY and CDR2 SMNVEV (reference sequence). The ends lost 0 bases at V and 1 base at J; junction bases unmatched: 5. The CDR3 sequence is 16 residues long. The CDR3 loop is CASSLSPGGASYEQYF. Written as DNA, the CDR3 is TGTGCCAGCAGTTTATCCCCAGGGGGCGCGTCCTACGAGCAGTACTTC.

This sequence joins TRBV27 and TRBJ2-7; maybe TRBD2 (6 bases). Germline lookup yields CDR1 MNHEY and CDR2 SMNVEV (reference sequence). The V end lost 2 bases, the J end lost 3 bases, and 11 bases lay between the germline ends. The CDR3 runs to 14 residues. The CDR3 loop is CASSLRQGLYEQYF. The DNA of the CDR3 is TGTGCCAGCAGTTTAAGGCAGGGACTCTACGAGCAGTACTTC.